This T cell receptor beta chain was recorded in a study of glioma-infiltrating T cells after dendritic cell vaccination. The PCR used 60 V beta and 13 J beta primers. The assay was immunoSEQ multiplex PCR, and TCRdb's table has in-frame clones only and misses some. The profile covers about 87,000 clones, with roughly 90% appearing a single time and more than 3% taken by the ten largest. V shed 3 bases and J shed 3 bases, with 5 bases lying between them. The length of the CDR3 is 12 residues. Germline-derived CDR1 and CDR2 are SEHNR and FQNEAQ (reference sequence). The sample was blood, taken before dendritic cell vaccination. This sequence was found in a human donor with glioblastoma. The chain employs TRBV7-9 and TRBJ2-5; no firm D call. CDR3 residues: CASSFVEETQYF. CDR3 coding DNA: TGTGCCAGCAGCTTTGTCGAAGAGACCCAGTACTTC.